This is a list of T cell receptor beta chains from one sample in a study of multiple sclerosis patients with progressive multifocal leukoencephalopathy. TCRdb's table, derived via immunoSEQ multiplex PCR, lists solely in-frame clones and lacks some. The sample holds tens of thousands of clones; around 92% are singletons and the top ten take about 1.6%. Material: PBMCs, obtained from a patient treated with natalizumab. The receptors were sampled from a human donor with multiple sclerosis. Each CDR3 is given with its conserved first and last residue. D genes are given only for firm matches. The size of a clone is reported for some rows only, either as once, few or many, or as a class for expanded clones.

TRBV7-2,.,TRBJ2-7,.,TGTGCCAGCAGCTTAAAAGGGAGCTACGAGCAGTACTTC,CASSLKGSYEQYF
TRBV19,.,TRBJ2-7,.,TGTGCCAGTAGTACCCAGGGCTACGAGCAGTACTTC,CASSTQGYEQYF
TRBV6-5,.,TRBJ2-6,.,TGTGCCAGCAGAGCGCAGGGGAACGTCCTGACTTTC,CASRAQGNVLTF
TRBV7-9,.,TRBJ1-1,.,TGTGCCAGCAGCTTAGTGGGGGAGATCCGCGTCGAGGCTTTCTTT,CASSLVGEIRVEAFF
TRBV10-3,.,TRBJ2-1,.,TGTGCCATCAGTGAGTCGAAACGCATCGATGAGCAGTTCTTC,CAISESKRIDEQFF
TRBV5-5,.,TRBJ1-5,.,TGTGCCAGCAGCCCTCAGCCTTATAGCAATCAGCCCCAGCATTTT,CASSPQPYSNQPQHF
TRBV28,.,TRBJ2-2,.,TGTGCCAGCAGTCTACTCACCGGGGAGCTGTTTTTT,CASSLLTGELFF
TRBV3-1/TRBV3-2,.,TRBJ1-1,.,TGTGCCAGCTCTAAGACAGCTTTCTTT,CASSKTAFF
TRBV18,.,TRBJ2-7,.,TGTGCCAGCTCACCATGGGACCCGTACGAGCAGTACTTC,CASSPWDPYEQYF
TRBV7-2,.,TRBJ1-1,.,TGTGCCAGCAGCTTAGGGGGGCCCCAGACTGAAGCTTTCTTT,CASSLGGPQTEAFF
TRBV6-6,.,TRBJ2-7,.,TGTGCCAGCAGTTACAAGGGGGAGGGAGTCGGGCACTTC,CASSYKGEGVGHF
TRBV19,.,TRBJ1-2,.,TGTGCCAGTAGGATCCGGGGATATGGCTACACCTTC,CASRIRGYGYTF
TRBV11-2,.,TRBJ2-3,TRBD2,TGTGCCAGCATATTCACGGTAGCGGGGGCCGGTGATACGCAGTATTTT,CASIFTVAGAGDTQYF
TRBV14,.,TRBJ1-4,TRBD1,TGTGCCAGCAGCCCTGGGGACAGGGTAGGGGATGAAAAACTGTTTTTT,CASSPGDRVGDEKLFF
TRBV6-1,.,TRBJ1-1,.,TGTGCCACTCCCCAGGCAGGTACGAACACTGAAGCTTTCTTT,CATPQAGTNTEAFF
TRBV6-1,.,TRBJ1-1,.,TGTGCCAGCAGCGCGAAGTTGAACACTGAAGCTTTCTTT,CASSAKLNTEAFF
TRBV25-1,.,TRBJ1-4,.,TGTGCCAGCAGTGAATGGAGGGCAACTAATGAAAAACTGTTTTTT,CASSEWRATNEKLFF
TRBV9,once,TRBJ2-7,TRBD2,TGTGCCAGCAGCGTAGCGGGAGGGCCTACCGAGCAGTACTTC,CASSVAGGPTEQYF
TRBV18,.,TRBJ1-4,.,TGTGCCAGCTCACCACGGGTTCAGTCCGTTAATGAAAAACTGTTTTTT,CASSPRVQSVNEKLFF
TRBV27,.,TRBJ2-1,.,TGTGCCAGCAGCCCGGGGGTCTCTTACAATGAGCAGTTCTTC,CASSPGVSYNEQFF
TRBV7-2,.,TRBJ1-2,.,TGTGCCAGCAGCTCCCTCGGGTTGCGGGATGGCTACACCTTC,CASSSLGLRDGYTF
TRBV15,.,TRBJ2-3,TRBD1,TGTGCCACCAGCAGCGATAGGACAGGGTACACAGATACGCAGTATTTT,CATSSDRTGYTDTQYF
TRBV7-8,.,TRBJ1-1,.,TGTGCCAGCAGCCGGCCGGTCTCTGAAGCTTTCTTT,CASSRPVSEAFF
TRBV5-6,.,TRBJ1-2,.,TGTGCCAGCAGCTTGATACCCGGGGGCCAACGCGGGGGCTACACCTTC,CASSLIPGGQRGGYTF
TRBV28,.,TRBJ2-3,.,TGTGCCAGCAGTTTACGCCCTGTAGAGGGGGCAGATACGCAGTATTTT,CASSLRPVEGADTQYF
TRBV7-9,.,TRBJ2-7,.,TGTGCCAGCAGCTTAGATGCCGGGGAGCAGTACTTC,CASSLDAGEQYF
TRBV5-1,.,TRBJ2-1,TRBD2,TGCGCCAGCAGCTTGGCCCCGGGACTAGCGGGAGGGTACAATGAGCAGTTCTTC,CASSLAPGLAGGYNEQFF
TRBV7-9,.,TRBJ2-2,TRBD1,TGTGCCAGCAGAAGACAGGGGGACACCGGGGAGCTGTTTTTT,CASRRQGDTGELFF
TRBV15,.,TRBJ2-3,TRBD2,TGTGCCACCAGCAGAGATAGAGGACTAGCGTCCCTCACAGATACGCAGTATTTT,CATSRDRGLASLTDTQYF
TRBV5-4,.,TRBJ1-2,.,TGTGCCACGACCCTCGGGACAGGCTACACCTTC,CATTLGTGYTF
TRBV5-5,.,TRBJ1-2,.,TGTGCCAGCAGTTATCATTCCTATGGCTACACCTTC,CASSYHSYGYTF
TRBV11-2,.,TRBJ1-5,.,TGTGCCAGCAGCTTATCGTCGGATCAGCCCCAGCATTTT,CASSLSSDQPQHF
TRBV12-5,.,TRBJ2-1,.,TGTGCTAGTGGGATGGGGAATGAGCAGTTCTTC,CASGMGNEQFF
TRBV7-9,.,TRBJ1-3,.,TGTGCCAGCAGGCAGACAGGATCAGGAAACACCATATATTTT,CASRQTGSGNTIYF
TRBV2,.,TRBJ2-3,.,TGTGCCTACAGACCTGGAGGAGATACGCAGTATTTT,CAYRPGGDTQYF
TRBV7-9,.,TRBJ2-5,.,TGTGCCAGCAGCTTAGCAAAGACAGGGAGGGAGACCCAGTACTTC,CASSLAKTGRETQYF
TRBV30,.,TRBJ2-1,.,TGTGCCTGGAGCGAACGGGGCCGGGGAGATGAGCAGTTCTTC,CAWSERGRGDEQFF